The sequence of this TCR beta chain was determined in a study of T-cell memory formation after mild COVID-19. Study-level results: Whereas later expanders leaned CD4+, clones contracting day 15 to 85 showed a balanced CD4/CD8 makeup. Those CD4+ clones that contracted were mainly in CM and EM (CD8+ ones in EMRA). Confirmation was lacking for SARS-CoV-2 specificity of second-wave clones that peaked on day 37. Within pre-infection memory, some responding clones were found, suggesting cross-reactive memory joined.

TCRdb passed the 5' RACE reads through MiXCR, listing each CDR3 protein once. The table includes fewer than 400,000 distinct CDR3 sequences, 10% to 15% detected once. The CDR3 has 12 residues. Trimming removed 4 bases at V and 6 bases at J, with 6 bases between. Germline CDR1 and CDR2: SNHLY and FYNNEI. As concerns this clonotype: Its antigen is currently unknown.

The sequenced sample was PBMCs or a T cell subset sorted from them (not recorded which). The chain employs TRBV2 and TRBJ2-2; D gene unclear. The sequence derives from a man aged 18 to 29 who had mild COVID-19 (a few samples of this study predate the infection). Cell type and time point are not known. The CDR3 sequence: CASSVTAGELFF. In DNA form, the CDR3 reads TGTGCCAGCAGTGTCACAGCCGGGGAGCTGTTTTTT.